These 5 T cell receptor beta chains were sequenced from one sample in a study of blood T cell repertoires in COVID-19. TCRdb keeps only in-frame clones here, not all; method: immunoSEQ multiplex PCR. This table has more than 55,000 clones, 76% appearing once. What was sequenced was peripheral blood. These receptors came from a woman aged 50 to 60 with active or convalescent COVID-19.

The CDR3 nucleotides read TGCGCCAGCAGAATAGCGGGGGCGTACGAGCAGTACTTC. This translates into CASRIAGAYEQYF. The gene calls are TRBV5-1 and TRBJ2-7; the match to TRBD2 covers 9 bases. There are 13 residues in the CDR3. The V gene end was trimmed by 5 bases and the J gene end by 4 bases; junction bases not matched to a gene: 4. Germline loops: CDR1 SGHRS, CDR2 YFSETQ.

The gene calls are TRBV10-3 and TRBJ1-2, with D possibly TRBD1 on 5 matching bases. There are 13 residues in the CDR3. The germline CDR1 and CDR2 sequences are ENHRY and SYGVKD. Trimming took off 0 bases at V and 6 bases at J, with 8 bases between the two ends. CDR3 sequence: CAISESSGNGYTF. The CDR3 DNA follows: TGTGCCATCAGTGAGTCGTCAGGGAATGGCTACACCTTC.

The gene calls are TRBV28 and TRBJ1-3, with TRBD1 identical over 7 bases. CDR3 size: 16 residues. Germline-derived CDR1 and CDR2 are MDHEN and SYDVKM. V dropped 1 base and J dropped 2; count of bases not matched to a gene: 5. CDR3 amino acids: CASSLFGQGAGNTIYF. The DNA of the CDR3 is TGTGCCAGCAGTTTATTCGGGCAGGGGGCTGGAAACACCATATATTTT.

The V gene is TRBV29-1, the J gene TRBJ2-5; possible D gene TRBD1, 6 bases. Per the germline V gene, CDR1 is SQVTM and CDR2 is ANQGSEA. The V gene lost 6 bases and the J gene lost 7 bases, with 15 bases spanning the gap. The CDR3 loop spans 12 amino acids. The CDR3 protein is CSVLDSVGTQYF. In DNA form, the CDR3 reads TGCAGCGTCCTGGACAGCGTCGGGACCCAGTACTTC.

Only one count was recorded for this clone. This chain joins TRBV12-3 or TRBV12-4 and TRBJ2-5; TRBD1 matches at 8 bases. The CDR3 has 13 amino acids. The V segment lost 3 bases and the J segment 4 bases; nucleotides outside the gene matches: 1. In nucleotides, the CDR3 is TGTGCCAGCAGTTTCCAGGGGGCAGAGACCCAGTACTTC. Its translation: CASSFQGAETQYF.